What follows are 24 T cell receptor beta chains derived from one specimen sequenced in a study of vaccination effects on CD4 cells after COVID-19. Their cognate antigens are unknown. Clones were sequenced by immunoSEQ multiplex PCR, and TCRdb holds only the in-frame ones, with some missing. The profile shows around 40,000 clones, approximately 71% of them singletons. Following an approximately 9-day culture, CD4+ T cells were purified. Sequences were derived from CD4+ T cells from PBMCs cultured without peptide, sampled before COVID-19 vaccination. Receptor source: a human donor who received a COVID-19 vaccine.

The chain joins TRBV29-1 to TRBJ1-1; TRBD1 might be the D (6 bases). Germline V gene data show CDR1 as SQVTM and CDR2 as ANQGSEA. CDR3 length equals 12 residues. CDR3 residues: CRAGQQNTEAFF. The CDR3 DNA sequence: TGCAGAGCGGGACAACAGAACACTGAAGCTTTCTTT.

This clone was observed a few times. This chain joins TRBV5-4 and TRBJ2-1; D assignment may be TRBD1 or TRBD2 (5 bases each). Germline-derived CDR1 and CDR2 are SGHNT and YYREEE (reference sequence). Deletions cut 4 bases from V and 7 bases from J, with 15 bases between. The CDR3 is 14 residues long. CDR3 amino acids: CASSPVLGENEQFF. As DNA, the CDR3 is TGTGCCAGCAGCCCGGTTTTGGGGGAGAATGAGCAGTTCTTC. Drawing the rest from reference TRBV5-4 and TRBJ2-1, the complete variable domain is ETGVTQSPTHLIKTRGQQVTLRCSSQSGHNTVSWYQQALGQGPQFIFQYYREEENGRGNFPPRFSGLQFPNYSSELNVNALELDDSALYLCASSPVLGENEQFFGPGTRLTVL.

The chain links TRBV2 to TRBJ2-5; a weak D match, TRBD1 (5 bases). V was shortened by 2 bases and J by 7 bases, with 14 bases between the two germline ends. The CDR3 is made up of 14 amino acids. From germline, CDR1 is SNHLY and CDR2 FYNNEI. CDR3 protein: CASSEILQEGTQYF. CDR3 DNA: TGTGCCAGCAGTGAAATTCTACAGGAAGGGACCCAGTACTTC.

The chain uses TRBV6-6 and TRBJ2-7; 7 bases are shared with TRBD2. Per the germline V gene, CDR1 is MNHNY and CDR2 is SVGAGI (reference sequence). V gave up 6 bases and J gave up 5 bases; unmatched junction bases: 13. The CDR3 is 15 amino acids. The CDR3 bases are TGTGCCAGCAGCTATGTTTTAGCGGGCTTGGACGAGCAGTACTTC. Residues: CASSYVLAGLDEQYF.

The chain recombines TRBV4-1 with TRBJ2-7, with TRBD2 as a possible D gene (6 bases). V shed 1 base and J shed 5 bases, with 21 bases lying between them. The CDR3 sequence is 17 residues long. Per germline, CDR1 MGHRA and CDR2 YSYEKL. CDR3 region: CASSQVAPGLQLHEQYF. The CDR3 nucleotides are TGCGCCAGCAGCCAAGTGGCACCGGGACTCCAGCTCCACGAGCAGTACTTC.

The chain links TRBV10-3 to TRBJ1-6; no definite D call. V gave up 9 bases and J gave up 7 bases, with 19 bases separating them. This CDR3 has 15 amino acids. The germline V gene has CDR1 ENHRY and CDR2 SYGVKD. The CDR3 DNA reads TGTGCCATTACCGCCTCAGGACCTGAAAATTCACCCCTCCACTTT. Residues: CAITASGPENSPLHF.

The DNA for the CDR3 is TGTGCCAGCAGCGGTGGAGGGGGGTTTGGGAATTCACCCCTCCACTTT. Translating gives CASSGGGGFGNSPLHF. The chain recombines TRBV3-1 (or the pseudogene TRBV3-2) with TRBJ1-6; weak D call: TRBD1 (6 bases). The germline V and J ends were trimmed by 5 bases and 7 bases, with 18 bases remaining between them. Germline V gene data show CDR1 as LGHDT and CDR2 as YNNKEL (reference sequence). CDR3 size: 16 residues.

There are a few counts of this clone. The chain employs TRBV6-4 and TRBJ1-5; the D gene is possibly TRBD1 (5 bases). V dropped 6 bases and J dropped 4 bases, with 16 bases sitting between them. CDR1 MRHNA and CDR2 SNTAGT come from the germline V gene. This CDR3 comprises 15 residues. The DNA of the CDR3 is TGTGCCAGCAGAACGGGACCCCGCCGGAATCAGCCCCAGCATTTT. Translating it yields CASRTGPRRNQPQHF.

This chain connects TRBV3-1 (or the pseudogene TRBV3-2) to TRBJ1-1, with D possibly being TRBD1 (6 bases). V lost 7 bases, J lost 2 bases, and 14 bases lay in between. The V gene's germline CDR1 is LGHDT and CDR2 YNNKEL (reference sequence). The CDR3 extends over 14 amino acids. The CDR3 DNA follows: TGTGCCAGCACAAGGGGGGAGGCCAACACTGAAGCTTTCTTT. It codes for CASTRGEANTEAFF.

This chain connects TRBV11-2 to TRBJ2-3, with D possibly TRBD2 on 6 matching bases. The CDR3 is made up of 15 amino acids. Germline V gene sequence: CDR1 SGHAT, CDR2 FQNNGV. The V and J ends lost 5 bases and 1 base respectively, with 13 bases between them. The CDR3 region is CASSRTIPGTDTQYF. In nucleotides, the CDR3 is TGTGCCAGCAGCCGGACTATTCCTGGCACAGATACGCAGTATTTT.

This chain connects TRBV27 to TRBJ2-5; D uncertain. In germline, CDR1 is MNHEY, CDR2 SMNVEV (reference sequence). The CDR3 totals 16 residues. The V gene lost 5 bases and the J gene lost 6 bases, with 22 bases spanning the gap. The CDR3 region has the DNA TGTGCCAGCAGTCCATCCCTCGAGCCCCTACGTCAGACCCAGTACTTC. This encodes CASSPSLEPLRQTQYF.

The CDR3 DNA reads as TGTGCCAGCAGCTTGTCTGGGGCCTACCACTACGAGCAGTACTTC. Translated: CASSLSGAYHYEQYF. The chain has TRBV5-4 and TRBJ2-7; a possible D gene is TRBD1 (5 bases). The V end lost 1 base, the J end lost 3 bases, and 14 bases lay between the germline ends. This CDR3 has 15 amino acids. The germline V gene has CDR1 SGHNT and CDR2 YYREEE (reference sequence).

The chain joins TRBV7-2 to TRBJ2-7, with TRBD2 as a possible D gene (6 bases). Looked up from germline, CDR1 is SGHTA and CDR2 is FQGNSA. This CDR3 is built from 13 residues. Trimming cost V 3 bases and J 5 bases, with 11 bases left between them. The CDR3 DNA reads as TGTGCCAGCAGCTTGAGGGGAGGTAACGAGCAGTACTTC. Translating it yields CASSLRGGNEQYF.

The chain carries TRBV6-5 and TRBJ2-3, with 10 bases matching TRBD2. V dropped 2 bases and J dropped 5; count of bases not matched to a gene: 4. Germline V gene data show CDR1 as MNHEY and CDR2 as SVGAGI. This CDR3 spans 15 amino acids. The CDR3 DNA reads as TGTGCCAGCAGTTACGCTAGCGGGAGTGAAGATACGCAGTATTTT. Protein: CASSYASGSEDTQYF.

The rearrangement links TRBV25-1 to TRBJ2-3; 7 nucleotides line up with TRBD1. V trimming: 6 bases; J trimming: 2 bases; junction bases outside the gene matches: 8. This CDR3 comprises 15 residues. CDR1 and CDR2 (germline): MGHDK, SYGVNS. The CDR3, as DNA: TGTGCCAGCAGCAGGGGGACAGACTACACAGATACGCAGTATTTT. Translation gives CASSRGTDYTDTQYF. The variable domain in full, with the rest retrieved from reference TRBV25-1 and TRBJ2-3, is EADIYQTPRYLVIGTGKKITLECSQTMGHDKMYWYQQDPGMELHLIHYSYGVNSTEKGDLSSESTVSRIRTEHFPLTLESARPSHTSQYLCASSRGTDYTDTQYFGPGTRLTVL.

In its sample, this clone was seen a few times. The chain employs TRBV14 and TRBJ1-1; D call uncertain. The V end lost 2 bases, the J end lost 1 base, and 5 bases lay between the germline ends. The CDR3 is 13 amino acids. Germline-derived CDR1 and CDR2 are SGHDN and FVKESK. CDR3 loop: CASSQRRNTEAFF. In DNA form, the CDR3 reads TGTGCCAGCAGCCAACGACGGAACACTGAAGCTTTCTTT.

The chain has TRBV7-6 and TRBJ1-3; D possibly corresponds to TRBD1 (5 bases). Germline values: CDR1 SGHVS, CDR2 FNYEAQ. The CDR3 length is 15 residues. With 1 base removed from V and 1 base from J, the gap between germline ends came to 8 bases. The CDR3 region is CASSLVTGSGNTIYF. The CDR3 region has the DNA TGTGCCAGCAGCTTAGTCACAGGTTCTGGAAACACCATATATTTT.

The gene calls are TRBV6-4 and TRBJ1-2; 9 bases fit TRBD1. With V trimmed by 2 bases and J by 4 bases, 8 bases remained unmatched. The CDR3 extends over 16 amino acids. Germline values: CDR1 MRHNA, CDR2 SNTAGT. The CDR3 DNA sequence: TGTGCCAGCAGTGACACGTACCGGGACAGGGCCTATGGCTACACCTTC. This sequence encodes CASSDTYRDRAYGYTF.

This chain joins TRBV27 and TRBJ2-5; D is undetermined. The CDR3 has 15 residues. Germline loops: CDR1 MNHEY, CDR2 SMNVEV (reference sequence). Trimming shortened V by 2 bases and J by 2 bases, and 12 bases separated the two germline ends. CDR3 DNA: TGTGCCAGCAGTTTAGCGGTCGGGTCGCAAGAGACCCAGTACTTC. Residues: CASSLAVGSQETQYF.

V is TRBV10-1 and J is TRBJ2-5; 9 bases line up with TRBD2. This CDR3 has 15 residues. CDR1 and CDR2 from the germline V gene are WNHNN and SYGVQD (reference sequence). V lost 3 bases, J lost 4 bases, and 6 bases stayed unmatched. DNA of the CDR3: TGCGCCAGCAGTGATGGTAGCGGGAGTGGAGAGACCCAGTACTTC. It is translated as CASSDGSGSGETQYF.

This clone was detected only a few times. V is TRBV7-9 and J is TRBJ2-5; 8 bases line up with TRBD2. This CDR3 comprises 14 residues. Germline trimming cut 3 bases from V and 7 bases from J; bases unmatched to any gene: 7. Germline V gene sequence: CDR1 SEHNR, CDR2 FQNEAQ (reference sequence). The CDR3 protein is CASSFGLAVGTQYF. The CDR3 DNA sequence: TGTGCCAGCAGCTTCGGACTAGCAGTAGGGACCCAGTACTTC.

The chain couples TRBV5-4 to TRBJ2-2; TRBD2 aligns across 8 bases. The V gene end was trimmed by 4 bases and the J gene end by 4 bases; junction bases not matched to a gene: 6. This CDR3 is built from 15 residues. Per germline, CDR1 SGHNT and CDR2 YYREEE (reference sequence). CDR3 region: CASSKPGTSTGELFF. The CDR3 bases are TGTGCCAGCAGCAAACCCGGGACTAGCACCGGGGAGCTGTTTTTT.

The chain combines TRBV7-2 with TRBJ1-3, with 11 bases aligning to TRBD1. With V trimmed by 6 bases and J by 4 bases, 8 bases remained unmatched. This CDR3 is 16 amino acids long. Germline V gene lookup returns CDR1 SGHTA and CDR2 FQGNSA. The CDR3 sequence is CASSPGQGGYGNTIYF. CDR3 in DNA: TGTGCCAGCAGTCCGGGACAGGGGGGATACGGAAACACCATATATTTT.

V is TRBV11-3 and J is TRBJ2-1; TRBD2 matches at 7 bases. This CDR3 region has 16 residues. V lost 1 base and J lost 7; bases outside the gene matches: 10. Germline V gene lookup returns CDR1 SGHNT and CDR2 YENEEA. In DNA form, the CDR3 reads TGTGCCAGCAGCTTAGGCGTTACGGGAGCGGGAAATGAGCAGTTCTTC. This encodes CASSLGVTGAGNEQFF.